The clone carrying this TCR beta chain was recorded at least ten times. As for time point: sample taken at primary tumor resection. Donors were fewer than 90 untreated early-stage non-small cell lung cancer patients. Unsorted whole RNA samples from tumor, nontumor lung or frozen PBMC were sequenced. The CDR3 contains 17 residues. Trimming pared 3 bases from V and 9 bases from J, leaving 23 bases between. Germline CDR1 KGHDR, CDR2 SFDVKD. A single record per CDR3 protein comes from TCRdb applying MiXCR to the 5' RACE reads. Of around 63,000 distinct CDR3 sequences detected, roughly 5.9% appear once; the ten largest clones hold roughly 14%. This record belongs to a study of spatial heterogeneity in lung cancer.

J is TRBJ2-1 and V is TRBV24-1, with D perhaps TRBD1 or TRBD2 (5 bases each). The sample consisted of PBMCs, taken at surgery. This sequence was found in a female donor with early-stage non-small cell lung cancer. This CDR3 is CATSDALWDAGRGEQFF. CDR3 DNA sequence: TGTGCCACCAGTGATGCGCTTTGGGACGCCGGACGGGGTGAGCAGTTCTTC.